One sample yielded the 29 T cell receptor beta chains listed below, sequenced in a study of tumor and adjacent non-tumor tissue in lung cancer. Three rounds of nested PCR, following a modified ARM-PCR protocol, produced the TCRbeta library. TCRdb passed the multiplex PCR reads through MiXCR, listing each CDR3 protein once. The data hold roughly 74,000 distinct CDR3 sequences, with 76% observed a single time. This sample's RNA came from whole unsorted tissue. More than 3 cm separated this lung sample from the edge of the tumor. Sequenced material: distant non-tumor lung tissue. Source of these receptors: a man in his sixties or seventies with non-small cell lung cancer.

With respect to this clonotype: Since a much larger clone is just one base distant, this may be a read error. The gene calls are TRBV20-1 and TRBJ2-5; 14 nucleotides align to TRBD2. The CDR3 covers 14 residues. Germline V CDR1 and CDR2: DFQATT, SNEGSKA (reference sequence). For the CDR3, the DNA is TGCACTGCAACGCGGACTAGCGGGGGGGAGACCCAGTACTTC. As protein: CTATRTSGGETQYF.

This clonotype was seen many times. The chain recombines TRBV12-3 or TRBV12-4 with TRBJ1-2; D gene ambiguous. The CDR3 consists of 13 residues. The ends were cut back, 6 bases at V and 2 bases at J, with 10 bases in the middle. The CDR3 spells CASSYTENYGYTF. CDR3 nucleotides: TGTGCCAGCAGCTACACCGAAAACTATGGCTACACCTTC.

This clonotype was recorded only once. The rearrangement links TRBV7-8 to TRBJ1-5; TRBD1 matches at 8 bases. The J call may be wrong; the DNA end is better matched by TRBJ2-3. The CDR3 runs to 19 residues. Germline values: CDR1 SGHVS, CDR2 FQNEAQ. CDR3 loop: CASSLARGTGDFNNQPQYF. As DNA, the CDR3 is TGTGCCAGCAGCTTAGCGCGTGGGACAGGAGATTTTAACAATCAGCCCCAGTATTTT.

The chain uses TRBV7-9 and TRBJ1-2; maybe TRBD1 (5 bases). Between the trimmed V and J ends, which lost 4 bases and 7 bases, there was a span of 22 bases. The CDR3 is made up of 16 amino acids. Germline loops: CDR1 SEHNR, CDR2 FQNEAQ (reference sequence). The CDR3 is CASSSPAGLGGGGYTF. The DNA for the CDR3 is TGTGCCAGCAGCTCACCCGCCGGACTGGGGGGTGGTGGCTACACCTTC.

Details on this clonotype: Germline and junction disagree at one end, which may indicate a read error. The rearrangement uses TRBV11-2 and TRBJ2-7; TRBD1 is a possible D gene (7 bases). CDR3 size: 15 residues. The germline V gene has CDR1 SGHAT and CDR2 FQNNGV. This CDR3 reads CVSSVDQGGRYEQYF. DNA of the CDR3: TGTGTCAGCAGCGTAGACCAGGGGGGCAGGTACGAACAGTACTTC.

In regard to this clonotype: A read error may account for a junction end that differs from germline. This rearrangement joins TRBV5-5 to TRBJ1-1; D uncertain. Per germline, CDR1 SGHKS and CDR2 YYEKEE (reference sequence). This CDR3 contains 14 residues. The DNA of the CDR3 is TGTGCCAGGAGCTTGGAGTCTATGAACACTGAAGCTTTCTTT. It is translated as CARSLESMNTEAFF.

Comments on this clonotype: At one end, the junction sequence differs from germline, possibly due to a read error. For the CDR3, the DNA is TGTGGTAGTGGCCTTACCGCTAGCAGTCTGCCCCAGCATTTT. It is translated as CGSGLTASSLPQHF. The rearrangement links TRBV12-5 to TRBJ1-5, with D unclear. Germline lookup yields CDR1 LGHNT and CDR2 FRNRAP. The CDR3 consists of 14 residues.

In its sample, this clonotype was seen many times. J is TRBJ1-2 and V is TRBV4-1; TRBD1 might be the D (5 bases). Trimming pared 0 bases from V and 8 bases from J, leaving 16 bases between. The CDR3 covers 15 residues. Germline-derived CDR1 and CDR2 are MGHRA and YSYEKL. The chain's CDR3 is CASSQEPKERDGYTF. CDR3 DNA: TGCGCCAGCAGCCAAGAACCCAAGGAGAGGGACGGCTACACCTTC.

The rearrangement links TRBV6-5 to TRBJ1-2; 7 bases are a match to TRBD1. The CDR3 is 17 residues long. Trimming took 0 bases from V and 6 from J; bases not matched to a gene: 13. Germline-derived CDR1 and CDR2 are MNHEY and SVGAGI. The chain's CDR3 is CASSYSITGQGDNGYTF. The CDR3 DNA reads TGTGCCAGCAGTTACTCAATTACCGGGCAGGGGGACAATGGCTACACCTTC.

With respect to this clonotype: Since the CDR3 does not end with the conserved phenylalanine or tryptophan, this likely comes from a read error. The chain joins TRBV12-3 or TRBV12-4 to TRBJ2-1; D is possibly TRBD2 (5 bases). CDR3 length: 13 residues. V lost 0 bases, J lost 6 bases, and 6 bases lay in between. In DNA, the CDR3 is TGTGCCAGCAGTTTAGCAGAGGGCAATGAGCAGTTCTTG. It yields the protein CASSLAEGNEQFL.

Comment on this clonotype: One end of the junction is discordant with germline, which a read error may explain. DNA for the CDR3: TGTGCCAGCAGACCAGGGGGGACCAGCGGTTACAGCTCCTACAATGACCAGTTCTTC. Protein: CASRPGGTSGYSSYNDQFF. V and J are TRBV6-2 or TRBV6-3 and TRBJ2-1, with D maybe TRBD1 (7 bases). Per germline, CDR1 MNHEY and CDR2 SVGEGT. The CDR3 contains 19 residues.

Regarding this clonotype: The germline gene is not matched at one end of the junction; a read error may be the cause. DNA for the CDR3: TGTGCCTGCAGTGAAAGGGTTATAGGCGGGGGTGGAGAGACCCAGTACTTC. It specifies CACSERVIGGGGETQYF. The chain joins TRBV6-1 to TRBJ2-5; 7 bases are shared with TRBD2. CDR3 size: 17 residues. From germline, CDR1 is MNHNS and CDR2 SASEGT.

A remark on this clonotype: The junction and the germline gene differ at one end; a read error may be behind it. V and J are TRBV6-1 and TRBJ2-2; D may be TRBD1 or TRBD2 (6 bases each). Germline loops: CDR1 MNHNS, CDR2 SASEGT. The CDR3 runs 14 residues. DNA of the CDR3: TGTGCCAGCGACAGGATAGGGAGTGGCGGGGAACTGTTTTTT. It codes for CASDRIGSGGELFF.

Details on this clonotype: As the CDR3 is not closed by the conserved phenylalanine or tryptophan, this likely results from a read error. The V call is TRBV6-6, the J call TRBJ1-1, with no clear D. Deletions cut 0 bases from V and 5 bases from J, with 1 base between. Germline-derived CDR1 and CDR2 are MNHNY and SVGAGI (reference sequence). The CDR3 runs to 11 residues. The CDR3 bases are TGTGCCAGCAGTTACTCTACTGAAGCTTTCGTT. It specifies CASSYSTEAFV.

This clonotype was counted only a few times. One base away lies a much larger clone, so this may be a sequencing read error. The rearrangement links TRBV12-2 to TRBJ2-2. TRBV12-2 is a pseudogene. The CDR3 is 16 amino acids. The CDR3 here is CASRFASVEDSGGLFF. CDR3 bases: TGTGCAAGTCGCTTTGCCAGCGTTGAGGATTCCGGGGGGCTGTTTTTT.

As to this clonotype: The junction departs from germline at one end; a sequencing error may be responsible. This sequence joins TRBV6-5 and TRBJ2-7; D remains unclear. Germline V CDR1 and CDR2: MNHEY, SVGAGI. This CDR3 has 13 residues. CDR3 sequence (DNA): TGTACCAGCAGTTACACAGACTCCCACGAGCAGTACTTC. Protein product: CTSSYTDSHEQYF.

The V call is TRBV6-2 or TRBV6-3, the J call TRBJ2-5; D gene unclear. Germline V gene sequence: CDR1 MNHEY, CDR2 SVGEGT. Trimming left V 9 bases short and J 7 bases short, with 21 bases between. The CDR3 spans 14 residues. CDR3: CASSTNPNRVTQYF. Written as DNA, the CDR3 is TGTGCCAGTAGTACAAACCCAAACCGGGTGACCCAGTACTTC.

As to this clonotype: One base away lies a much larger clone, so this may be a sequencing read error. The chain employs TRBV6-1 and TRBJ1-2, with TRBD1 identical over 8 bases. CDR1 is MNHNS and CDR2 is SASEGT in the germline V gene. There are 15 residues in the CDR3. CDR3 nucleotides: TGTGCCAGCACTCCAAGCGCCGGGACAGGATATGACTACACCTTC. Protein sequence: CASTPSAGTGYDYTF.

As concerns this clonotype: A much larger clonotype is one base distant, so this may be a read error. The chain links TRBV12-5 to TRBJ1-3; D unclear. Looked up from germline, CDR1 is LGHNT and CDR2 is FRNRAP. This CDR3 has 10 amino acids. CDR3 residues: CASGLNTLYF. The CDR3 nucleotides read TGTGCTAGTGGCTTAAACACCTTATATTTT. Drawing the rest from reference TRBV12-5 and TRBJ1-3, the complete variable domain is DARVTQTPRHKVTEMGQEVTMRCQPILGHNTVFWYRQTMMQGLELLAYFRNRAPLDDSGMPKDRFSAEMPDATLATLKIQPSEPRDSAVYFCASGLNTLYFGEGSWLTVV.

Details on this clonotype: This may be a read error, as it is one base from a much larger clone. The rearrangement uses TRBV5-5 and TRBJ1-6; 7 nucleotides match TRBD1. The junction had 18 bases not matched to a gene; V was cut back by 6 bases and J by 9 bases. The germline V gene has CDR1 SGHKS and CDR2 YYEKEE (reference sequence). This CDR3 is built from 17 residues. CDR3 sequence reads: CASNPTGTPHLGSPLHF. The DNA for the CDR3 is TGTGCCAGCAACCCGACAGGGACCCCCCATCTTGGTTCACCCCTCCACTTT. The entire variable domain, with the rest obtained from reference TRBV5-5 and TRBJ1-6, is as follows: DAGVTQSPTHLIKTRGQQVTLRCSPISGHKSVSWYQQVLGQGPQFIFQYYEKEERGRGNFPDRFSARQFPNYSSELNVNALLLGDSALYLCASNPTGTPHLGSPLHFGNGTRLTVT.

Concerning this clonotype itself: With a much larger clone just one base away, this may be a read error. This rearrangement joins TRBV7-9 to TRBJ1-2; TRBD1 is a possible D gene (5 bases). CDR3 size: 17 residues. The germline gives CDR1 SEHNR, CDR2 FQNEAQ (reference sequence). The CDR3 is CAGSLYLSAGNDYGYTF. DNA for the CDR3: TGTGCCGGCAGCTTATATCTTAGCGCAGGGAACGACTATGGCTACACCTTC.

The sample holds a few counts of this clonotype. CDR3 DNA: TGCAGCGTTGGGGCAAGTGAGATGCACCAGCAGTACTTC. Amino acids: CSVGASEMHQQYF. V and J are TRBV29-1 and TRBJ2-7, with unresolved D. Per the germline V gene, CDR1 is SQVTM and CDR2 is ANQGSEA. The V end lost 4 bases, the J end lost 8 bases, and 18 bases lay between the germline ends. This CDR3 has 13 amino acids.

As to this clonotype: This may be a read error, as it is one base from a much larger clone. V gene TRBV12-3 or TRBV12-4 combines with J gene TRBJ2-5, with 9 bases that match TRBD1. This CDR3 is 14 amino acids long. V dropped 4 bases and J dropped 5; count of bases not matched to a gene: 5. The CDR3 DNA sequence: TGTGCCAGCAGTTCCACAGGGGGCTTGGAGACCCAGTACTTC. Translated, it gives CASSSTGGLETQYF.

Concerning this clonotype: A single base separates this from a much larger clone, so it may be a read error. CDR3 region: CASTGLAVQETQHF. The CDR3 nucleotides read TGTGCCAGCACTGGACTAGCGGTACAAGAGACCCAGCACTTC. V gene TRBV2 combines with J gene TRBJ2-5, with 10 bases fitting TRBD2. In germline, CDR1 is SNHLY, CDR2 FYNNEI. The CDR3 loop spans 14 amino acids.

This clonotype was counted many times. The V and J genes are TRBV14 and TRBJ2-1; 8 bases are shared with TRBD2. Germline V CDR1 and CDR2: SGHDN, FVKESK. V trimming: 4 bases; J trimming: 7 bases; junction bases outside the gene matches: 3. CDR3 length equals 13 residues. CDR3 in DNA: TGTGCCAGCAGCCCGGGACTAGGGAATGAGCAGTTCTTC. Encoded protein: CASSPGLGNEQFF.

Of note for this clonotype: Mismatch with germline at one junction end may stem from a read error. For the CDR3, the DNA is TGTGCCAGCAGCCAAGCATGGGTACATGGCTACACCTTC. Its protein is CASSQAWVHGYTF. The V call is TRBV4-1, the J call TRBJ1-2; no clear D. There are 13 residues in the CDR3. Germline CDR1 reads MGHRA; CDR2 reads YSYEKL.

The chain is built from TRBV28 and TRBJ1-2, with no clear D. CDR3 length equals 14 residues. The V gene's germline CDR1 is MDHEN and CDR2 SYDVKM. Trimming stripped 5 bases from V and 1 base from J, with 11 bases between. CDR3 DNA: TGTGCCAGCAGTACCCCGAAAAATAACTATGGCTACACCTTC. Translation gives CASSTPKNNYGYTF.

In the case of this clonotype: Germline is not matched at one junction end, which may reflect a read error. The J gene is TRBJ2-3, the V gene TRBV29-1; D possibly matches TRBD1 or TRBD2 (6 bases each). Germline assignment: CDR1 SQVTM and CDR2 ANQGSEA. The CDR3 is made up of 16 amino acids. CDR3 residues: CSVEGLGGPFSGTQYF. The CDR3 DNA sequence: TGCAGCGTTGAAGGGTTGGGGGGCCCCTTTTCGGGTACGCAGTACTTT.

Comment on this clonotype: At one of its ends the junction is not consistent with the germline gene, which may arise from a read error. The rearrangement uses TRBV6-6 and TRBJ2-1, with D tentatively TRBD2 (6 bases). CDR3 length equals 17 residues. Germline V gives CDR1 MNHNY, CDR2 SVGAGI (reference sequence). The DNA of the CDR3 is TGTGCCAGCAGTAACCCGAGACTAGTGGGAGGCGTAGGTGAGCAGTCCTTC. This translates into CASSNPRLVGGVGEQSF.